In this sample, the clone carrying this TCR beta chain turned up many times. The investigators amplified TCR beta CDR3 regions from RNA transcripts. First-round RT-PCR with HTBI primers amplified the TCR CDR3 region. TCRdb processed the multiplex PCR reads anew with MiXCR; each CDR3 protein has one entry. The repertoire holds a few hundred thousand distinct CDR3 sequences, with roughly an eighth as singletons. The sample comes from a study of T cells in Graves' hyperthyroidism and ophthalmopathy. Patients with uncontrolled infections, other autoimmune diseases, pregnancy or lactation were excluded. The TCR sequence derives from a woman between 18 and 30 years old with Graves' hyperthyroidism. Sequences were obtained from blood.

The CDR3 nucleotides are TGTGCCAGCAGTTACGGGACGCAGAAAGAGACCCAGTACTTC. Translating it yields CASSYGTQKETQYF. This sequence joins TRBV6-5 and TRBJ2-5, with D perhaps being TRBD1 or TRBD2 (5 bases each). Germline V gene sequence: CDR1 MNHEY, CDR2 SVGAGI. The CDR3 length is 14 residues. V shed 2 bases and J shed 3 bases, with 10 bases lying between them.